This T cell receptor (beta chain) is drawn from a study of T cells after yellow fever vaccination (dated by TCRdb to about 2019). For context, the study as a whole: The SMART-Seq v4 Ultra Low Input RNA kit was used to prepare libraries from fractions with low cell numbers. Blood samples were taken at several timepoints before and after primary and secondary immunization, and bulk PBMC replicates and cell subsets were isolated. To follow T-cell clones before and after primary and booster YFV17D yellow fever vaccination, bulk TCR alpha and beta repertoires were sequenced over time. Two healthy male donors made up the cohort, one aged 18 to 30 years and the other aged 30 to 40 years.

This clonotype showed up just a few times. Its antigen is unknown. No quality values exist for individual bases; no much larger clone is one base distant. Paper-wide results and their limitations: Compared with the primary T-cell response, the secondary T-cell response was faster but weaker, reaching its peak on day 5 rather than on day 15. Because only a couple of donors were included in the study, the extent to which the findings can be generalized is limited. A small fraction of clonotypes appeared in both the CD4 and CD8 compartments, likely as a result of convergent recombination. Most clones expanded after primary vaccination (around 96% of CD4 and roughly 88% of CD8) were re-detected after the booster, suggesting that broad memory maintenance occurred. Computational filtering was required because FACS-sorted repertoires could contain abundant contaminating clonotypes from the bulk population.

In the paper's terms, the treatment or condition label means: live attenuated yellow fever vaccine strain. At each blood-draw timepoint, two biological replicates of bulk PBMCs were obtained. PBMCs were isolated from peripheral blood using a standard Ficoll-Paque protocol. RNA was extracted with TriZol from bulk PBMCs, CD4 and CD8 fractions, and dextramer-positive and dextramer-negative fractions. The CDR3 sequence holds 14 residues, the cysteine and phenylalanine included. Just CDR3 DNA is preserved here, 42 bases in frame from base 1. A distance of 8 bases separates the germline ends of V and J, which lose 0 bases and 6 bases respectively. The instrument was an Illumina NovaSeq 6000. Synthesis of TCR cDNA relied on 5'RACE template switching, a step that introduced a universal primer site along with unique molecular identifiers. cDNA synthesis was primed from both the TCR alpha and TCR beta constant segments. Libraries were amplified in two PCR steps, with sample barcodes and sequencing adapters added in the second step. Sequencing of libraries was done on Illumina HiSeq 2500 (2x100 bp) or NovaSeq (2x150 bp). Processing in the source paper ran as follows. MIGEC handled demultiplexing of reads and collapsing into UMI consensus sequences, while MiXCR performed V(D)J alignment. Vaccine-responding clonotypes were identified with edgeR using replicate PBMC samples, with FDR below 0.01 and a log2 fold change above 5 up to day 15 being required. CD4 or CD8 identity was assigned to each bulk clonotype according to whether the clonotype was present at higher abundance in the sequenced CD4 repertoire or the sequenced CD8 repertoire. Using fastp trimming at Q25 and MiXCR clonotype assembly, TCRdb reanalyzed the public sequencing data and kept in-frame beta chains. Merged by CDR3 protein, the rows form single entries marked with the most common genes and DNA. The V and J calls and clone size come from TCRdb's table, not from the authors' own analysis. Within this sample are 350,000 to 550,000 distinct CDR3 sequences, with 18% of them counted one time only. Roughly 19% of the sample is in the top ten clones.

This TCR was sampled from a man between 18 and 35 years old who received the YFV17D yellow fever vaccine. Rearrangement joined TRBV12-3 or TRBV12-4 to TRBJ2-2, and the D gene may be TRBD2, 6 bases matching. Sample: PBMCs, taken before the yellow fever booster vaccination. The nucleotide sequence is TGTGCCAGCAGTTTAGCGGCGGGGCCCGGGGAGCTGTTTTTT. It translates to CASSLAAGPGELFF.